The text below deals with one T cell receptor (beta chain). The data were taken from a study of cytomegalovirus exposure and HLA in healthy donors. Looking at the study overall: Across a few hundred genotyped donors, 81% landed in the Caucasian-associated ancestry cluster.

The PCR ran on 60 Vbeta and 13 Jbeta primers. TCRdb's copy holds only in-frame clones and misses some; the assay was immunoSEQ multiplex PCR. The sample has 130,000 to 150,000 clones, 50% to 75% seen once; the top ten hold approximately 2.9%. The CDR3 sequence is 15 residues long. Germline V gene data show CDR1 as MNHEY and CDR2 as SVGAGI. Trimming took 5 bases from V and 0 from J, leaving 13 bases between them. Donors likely had unrecorded immune exposures despite being nominally healthy when sampled. The chain carries TRBV6-5 and TRBJ1-2; perhaps TRBD1 as D (5 bases). Sequencing input: PBMCs. This clonotype originated in a woman in her 30s in good health and CMV-seropositive. CDR3 nucleotide sequence: TGTGCCAGCAGTCCAAGGGGATTCTCTAACTATGGCTACACCTTC. It translates to CASSPRGFSNYGYTF.